A selection of T cell receptor beta chains follows, all from one sample in a study of shared clonotypes between healthy human individuals. The assay was immunoSEQ multiplex PCR, and TCRdb's table has in-frame clones only and misses some. In the table there are over 2 million clones, roughly 92% of which are singletons. Sequenced input: naive CD4+ T cells from PBMCs. These receptors originate from a man aged 18-30 years in good health. Some clones in this sample may be carry-over from other donors' samples. Each CDR3 is given with its conserved first and last residue. Each record gives: clone size, J gene, D gene, V gene, CDR3 DNA, CDR3 protein. D genes are given only for firm matches. Clone size is not always given. Where it is, it says once, few, many or a class for expanded clones.

>.|TRBJ1-1|.|TRBV15
TGTGCCACCAGCAAACCCAGGGGAGGGAGCACTGAAGCTTTCTTT
CATSKPRGGSTEAFF
>.|TRBJ2-3|TRBD2|TRBV4-2
TGTGCCAGCAGCCAGACTAGCGGGGATACGCAGTATTTT
CASSQTSGDTQYF
>few|TRBJ1-1|TRBD1|TRBV5-1
TGCGCCAGCAGCCCCCCAGGGGGGAACGGTGAAGCTTTCTTT
CASSPPGGNGEAFF
>.|TRBJ2-1|TRBD1|TRBV14
TGTGCCAGCAGCCAAGATGGGACAGGGAGCAATGAGCAGTTCTTC
CASSQDGTGSNEQFF
>.|TRBJ2-7|TRBD1|TRBV5-1
TGCGCCAGCAGCTTAGGGACAGGGAACTACGAGCAGTACTTC
CASSLGTGNYEQYF
>.|TRBJ2-6|TRBD2|TRBV7-2
TGTGCCAGCACCGAGGCCGGGAGGCACTCTGGGGCCAACGTCCTGACTTTC
CASTEAGRHSGANVLTF
>.|TRBJ2-1|TRBD2|TRBV7-3
TGTGCCAGCAGCTTAATAGGGCGGGACTACGAAGGCTATGAGCAGTTCTTC
CASSLIGRDYEGYEQFF
>few|TRBJ1-1|.|TRBV6-5
TGTGCCAGCAGTCCTGACAATGTAGGGACTGAAGCTTTCTTT
CASSPDNVGTEAFF
>.|TRBJ1-1|.|TRBV6-6
TGTGCCAGCAGTTACTCAAGTCTGAACACTGAAGCTTTCTTT
CASSYSSLNTEAFF
>.|TRBJ1-1|.|TRBV5-1
TGCGCCAGCAGCTTGCTCGCCAGTCAGCCGGAAGCTTTCTTT
CASSLLASQPEAFF
>.|TRBJ1-1|.|TRBV29-1
TGCAGCGTCCGGACGGGGAACACTGAAGCTTTCTTT
CSVRTGNTEAFF
>once|TRBJ2-3|TRBD2|TRBV19
TGTGCCAGTAGTATCCGCCGGGGAGGGGACACGCAGTATTTT
CASSIRRGGDTQYF
>.|TRBJ1-2|.|TRBV5-8
TGTGCCAGCAGCTTGGCCGAACTTGGCTACACCTTC
CASSLAELGYTF
>.|TRBJ2-3|.|TRBV9
TGTGCCAGCAGCCCCGGTGGGGTCGCAGATACGCAGTATTTT
CASSPGGVADTQYF
>.|TRBJ2-1|TRBD2|TRBV11-3
TGTGCCAGCGGCGGGAGGAGGGATGAGCAGTTCTTC
CASGGRRDEQFF
>.|TRBJ2-3|.|TRBV29-1
TGCAGCGTTGTTCTAGGGGCAGATACGCAGTATTTT
CSVVLGADTQYF
>.|TRBJ2-5|.|TRBV14
TGTGCCAGCAGCCCCCAGCCGAGGTTTCAAGAGACCCAGTACTTC
CASSPQPRFQETQYF
>.|TRBJ1-5|.|TRBV5-6
TGTGCCAGCAGCTTGTTTGGTCGCGGTGAAGACAGTAATCAGCCCCAGCATTTT
CASSLFGRGEDSNQPQHF
>few|TRBJ1-4|.|TRBV25-1
TGTGCCAGCAGTGACCCCGGGGTTGCAACTAATGAAAAACTGTTTTTT
CASSDPGVATNEKLFF
>.|TRBJ2-1|TRBD2|TRBV19
TGTGCCAGTAGTATCCGTCTAGCGGCGCACAATGAGCAGTTCTTC
CASSIRLAAHNEQFF
>once|TRBJ1-5|.|TRBV2
TGTGCCAGCAGTGAGGACAGAGACAATCAGCCCCAGCATTTT
CASSEDRDNQPQHF
>once|TRBJ2-7|.|TRBV5-1
TGCGCCAGCAGCTTGAATTGGGTTAGCGAGCAGTACTTC
CASSLNWVSEQYF
>.|TRBJ1-5|.|TRBV2
TGTGCCAGCAGTGATCGTGGTGGCCAGCCCCAGCATTTT
CASSDRGGQPQHF
>.|TRBJ1-2|TRBD1|TRBV15
TGTGCCACCAGCACCCGGACAGGGGGAGCTAACTATGGCTACACCTTC
CATSTRTGGANYGYTF
>.|TRBJ2-5|.|TRBV2
TGTGCCAGCAGGATGGTGGTGGCAGCCGCTGCGATCGGGGAGACCCAGTACTTC
CASRMVVAAAAIGETQYF
>.|TRBJ1-6|.|TRBV5-1
TGCGCCAGCAGCCTGATGAGTAATTCACCCCTCCACTTT
CASSLMSNSPLHF
>.|TRBJ1-3|TRBD1|TRBV5-6
TGTGCCAGCAGCTTGGGAGGGGGCAACACCATATATTTT
CASSLGGGNTIYF
>few|TRBJ1-1|TRBD1|TRBV7-2
TGTGCCAGCAGCTTCCAGGGGGCAAACACTGAAGCTTTCTTT
CASSFQGANTEAFF
>.|TRBJ2-5|TRBD2|TRBV2
TGTGCCAGCACCCGTCGGGACTCCGGGGGGGAGACCCAGTACTTC
CASTRRDSGGETQYF
>.|TRBJ1-1|.|TRBV10-3
TGTGCCATCAGTGAGTCAGTATCCAGGGAGGTAGCTTTCTTT
CAISESVSREVAFF
>few|TRBJ1-1|.|TRBV29-1
TGCAGCGTTGGGTACACTGAAGCTTTCTTT
CSVGYTEAFF
>.|TRBJ2-1|.|TRBV28
TGTGCCAGCATTCTGAGCGGAGGGGGATACAATGAGCAGTTCTTC
CASILSGGGYNEQFF
>.|TRBJ1-2|.|TRBV5-1
TGCGCCAGCAGCTTGGAAGGGGGTCACTATGGCTACACCTTC
CASSLEGGHYGYTF
>.|TRBJ1-2|.|TRBV5-1
TGCGCCAGCAGCTTGTCGGCTGGGGATGGCTACACCTTC
CASSLSAGDGYTF
>.|TRBJ2-4|.|TRBV28
TGTGCCAGCGCCAGACTCAACCTTCAGTACTTC
CASARLNLQYF
>.|TRBJ2-3|TRBD2|TRBV7-3
TGTGCCAGCAGCCTCCAACCCGGGACTAGCGGGAAAAATACGCAGTATTTT
CASSLQPGTSGKNTQYF
>.|TRBJ2-6|.|TRBV9
TGTGCCAGCAGCGTAAGGAAGGGGACACATGGGGCCAACGTCCTGACTTTC
CASSVRKGTHGANVLTF
>.|TRBJ2-5|.|TRBV6-6
TGTGCCAGCAGTTATGGGGGGGAGACCCAGTACTTC
CASSYGGETQYF
>.|TRBJ2-3|.|TRBV11-3
TGTGCCAGCAGCTTAGGTCTGGGGTTTAGCACAGATACGCAGTATTTT
CASSLGLGFSTDTQYF
>.|TRBJ2-3|.|TRBV12-5
TGTGCTAGTGGGGCGGGACAGCGCACAGATACGCAGTATTTT
CASGAGQRTDTQYF
>.|TRBJ2-1|TRBD2|TRBV6-1
TGTGCCAGCAGAATAGCGGGACTCATCTACAATGAGCAGTTCTTC
CASRIAGLIYNEQFF
>few|TRBJ1-1|.|TRBV18
TGTGCCAGCTCACTTATCCAGGGGAACACTGAAGCTTTCTTT
CASSLIQGNTEAFF
>few|TRBJ1-1|.|TRBV29-1
TGCAGCGTTTCGAACGGAGACACTGAAGCTTTCTTT
CSVSNGDTEAFF
>once|TRBJ2-2|.|TRBV5-1
TGCGCCAGCAGCTTGGTGGTAGGGGCCGGGGAGCTGTTTTTT
CASSLVVGAGELFF
>.|TRBJ2-3|.|TRBV6-5
TGTGCCAGCAGTTACGACGGAGATACGCAGTATTTT
CASSYDGDTQYF
>.|TRBJ2-1|.|TRBV19
TGTGCCAGTAGTACACTCGCAGGTGGATGGCAGTTCTTC
CASSTLAGGWQFF
>once|TRBJ2-3|.|TRBV14
TGTGCCAGCAGCCAAGATTTCGGGCTACCTGACACAGATACGCAGTATTTT
CASSQDFGLPDTDTQYF
>.|TRBJ2-7|.|TRBV27
TGTGCCAGCAGCCCCTCTACCGGACTCATATCTATCGAGCAGTACTTC
CASSPSTGLISIEQYF
>.|TRBJ2-7|TRBD1|TRBV5-1
TGCGCCAGCAGCTCAGACCCGGGACAGGGGGCAAAAGAGCAGTACTTC
CASSSDPGQGAKEQYF